This TCR beta chain was documented in a study of cytomegalovirus exposure and HLA in healthy donors. As to this clone: Its specificity is not known.

Study findings and constraints: In a later analysis, V- and J-gene trimming of beta chains associated with a DCLRE1C missense variant, replicated independently. The authors confirmed in vitro that three CMV-associated chains were specific for CMV antigens. The study carried out a later analysis of TCR beta sequences. It associated approximately 16,000 of them with specific HLA alleles at a false discovery rate of 0.05.

PCR used 60 Vbeta primers and 13 Jbeta primers. The repertoire was sequenced with immunoSEQ multiplex PCR; TCRdb's copy has only in-frame clones and lacks some. The table has about 110,000 clones, roughly 69% seen once. The CDR3 runs 13 residues. The germline CDR1 and CDR2 sequences are SGHNT and YYREEE (reference sequence). The ends were cut back, 0 bases at V and 8 bases at J, with 11 bases in the middle. The TCR originated in a woman in her 40s in good health and CMV-seropositive. This chain joins TRBV5-4 and TRBJ1-1; D unclear. Specimen: PBMCs. CDR3 amino acids: CASSLDARREAFF. The CDR3 nucleotides read TGTGCCAGCAGCTTGGACGCGCGTCGGGAAGCTTTCTTT.